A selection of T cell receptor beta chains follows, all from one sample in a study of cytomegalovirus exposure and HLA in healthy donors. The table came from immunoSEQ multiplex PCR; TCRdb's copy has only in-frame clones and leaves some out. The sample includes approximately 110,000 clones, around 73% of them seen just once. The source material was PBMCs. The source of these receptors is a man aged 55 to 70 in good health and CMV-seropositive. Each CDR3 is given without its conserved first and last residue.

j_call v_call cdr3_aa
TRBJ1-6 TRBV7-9 ASSLEGQGNSPLH
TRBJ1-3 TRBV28 ASGGNGNTIY
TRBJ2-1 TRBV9 ASSGFGTGFNEQF
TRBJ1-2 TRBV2 ASSVVGTVNYGYT
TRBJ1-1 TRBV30 AWNTGDPTEAF
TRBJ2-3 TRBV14 ASSQDAREAEDTQY
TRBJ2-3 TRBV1 TSSQDLAGGHL
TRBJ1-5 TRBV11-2 ASSSGTSNQPQH
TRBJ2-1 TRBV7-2 ASSLQLSARRRNEQF
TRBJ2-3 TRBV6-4 ASSDGQGSTDTQY
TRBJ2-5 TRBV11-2 ASSLGPYFAGEETQY
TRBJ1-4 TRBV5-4 ASSSRQGARDEKLF
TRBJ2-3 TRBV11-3 ASSETGDTQY
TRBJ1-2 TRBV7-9 ASSPLGAGRGYP
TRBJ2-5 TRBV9 ASSASSGGQETQY
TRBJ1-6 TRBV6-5 ATSRSSYNSPLH
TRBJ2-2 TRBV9 ARKRDSLNTGELF
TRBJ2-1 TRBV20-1 SSTGRNEQF
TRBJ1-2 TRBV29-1 SVEFARENGYT
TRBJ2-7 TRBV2 ASSSDRVSYEQY
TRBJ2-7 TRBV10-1 ASSEGTGAPYEQY
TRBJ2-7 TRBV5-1 ASSTVGTAEYEQY
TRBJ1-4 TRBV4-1 ASSQDGTGGKLF
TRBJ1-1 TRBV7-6 ASSIGHGLNTEAF
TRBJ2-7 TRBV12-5 ASGLAVGQAAYEQY
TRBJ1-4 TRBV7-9 ASNQGNPNEKLF
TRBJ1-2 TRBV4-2 ASSRAVAGDTYGYT
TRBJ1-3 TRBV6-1 ASSATGTSGNTIY
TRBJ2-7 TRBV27 ASSSDRDYEQY
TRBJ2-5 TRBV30 AWSVNRDATQY
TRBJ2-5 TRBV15 ATSRARETQY
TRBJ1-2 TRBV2 AVSQGANYGYT
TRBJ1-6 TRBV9 ASTPWEGNNSPLH
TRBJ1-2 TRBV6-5 ASSSRENYGYT
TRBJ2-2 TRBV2 ASIEEGGASGELF
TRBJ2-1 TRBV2 ASSTSGGAGEQF
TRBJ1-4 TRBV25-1 ASSESEGVEKLF
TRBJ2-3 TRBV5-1 ASSLSLAGAMSTDTQY
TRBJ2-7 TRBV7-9 ASSLSSTYEQY
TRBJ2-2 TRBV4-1 ASTWGGSDTGELF
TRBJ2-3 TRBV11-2 ASSALAGGGADTQY
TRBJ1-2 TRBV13 ASSLLRSYGYT
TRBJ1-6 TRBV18 ASSPVQDRKRSGRPGRNNSPLH
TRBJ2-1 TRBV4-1 ASSPGQGAHLAREQF
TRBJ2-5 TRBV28 ASTEGAPQETQY
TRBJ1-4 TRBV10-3 AISEGTGVREKLF
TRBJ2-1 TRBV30 AWSMDRNEQF
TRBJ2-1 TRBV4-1 ASSQPGRGGAENEQF
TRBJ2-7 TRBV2 ASNTFEQY
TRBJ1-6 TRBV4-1 ASSQDSSYNSPLH
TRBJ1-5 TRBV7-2 ASSLGSPSQGNQPQH
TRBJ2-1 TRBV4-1 ASSHPRQGRLESSYNEQF
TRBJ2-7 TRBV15 ATSINTEGPYEQY
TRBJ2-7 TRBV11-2 ASSRQGTYEQY
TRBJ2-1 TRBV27 ASSLSRDRGRF
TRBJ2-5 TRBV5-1 ASSLDALAGAETQY
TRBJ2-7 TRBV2 ASSSIDRYEQY
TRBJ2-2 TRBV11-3 ASSSRGFANTGELF
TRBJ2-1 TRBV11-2 ASSLSGGSYNEQF